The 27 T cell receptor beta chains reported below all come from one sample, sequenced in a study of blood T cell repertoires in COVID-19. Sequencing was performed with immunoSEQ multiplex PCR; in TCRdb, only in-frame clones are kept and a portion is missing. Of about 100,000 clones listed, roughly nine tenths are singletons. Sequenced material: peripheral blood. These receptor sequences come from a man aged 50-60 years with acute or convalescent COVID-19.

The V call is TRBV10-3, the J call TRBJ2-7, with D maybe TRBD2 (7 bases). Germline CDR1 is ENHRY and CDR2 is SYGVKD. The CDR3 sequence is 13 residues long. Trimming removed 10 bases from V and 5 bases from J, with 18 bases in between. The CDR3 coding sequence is TGTGCCACGGAGGGGGGGTCCAGGGACGAGCAGTACTTC. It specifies CATEGGSRDEQYF.

The CDR3 loop is CASSQERAAGWGRELFF. As DNA, the CDR3 is TGTGCCAGCAGCCAAGAAAGGGCCGCGGGGTGGGGCCGGGAGCTGTTTTTT. The chain combines TRBV3-1 (or the pseudogene TRBV3-2) with TRBJ2-2, with D perhaps matching TRBD2 (6 bases). The CDR3 loop spans 17 amino acids. Trimming shortened V by 0 bases and J by 9 bases, and 20 bases separated the two germline ends. Germline CDR1 is LGHDT and CDR2 is YNNKEL (reference sequence).

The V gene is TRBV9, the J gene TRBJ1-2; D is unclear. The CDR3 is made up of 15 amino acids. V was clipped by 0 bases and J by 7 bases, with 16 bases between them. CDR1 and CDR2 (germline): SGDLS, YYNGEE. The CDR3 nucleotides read TGTGCCAGCAGCGTAGGGGTGACCCCGAGAGGTGGCTACACCTTC. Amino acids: CASSVGVTPRGGYTF.

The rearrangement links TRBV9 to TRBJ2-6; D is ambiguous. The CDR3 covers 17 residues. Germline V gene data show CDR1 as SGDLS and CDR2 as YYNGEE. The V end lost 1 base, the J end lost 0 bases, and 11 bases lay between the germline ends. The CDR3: CASSVLPHGSGANVLTF. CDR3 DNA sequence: TGTGCCAGCAGCGTATTACCACATGGCTCTGGGGCCAACGTCCTGACTTTC.

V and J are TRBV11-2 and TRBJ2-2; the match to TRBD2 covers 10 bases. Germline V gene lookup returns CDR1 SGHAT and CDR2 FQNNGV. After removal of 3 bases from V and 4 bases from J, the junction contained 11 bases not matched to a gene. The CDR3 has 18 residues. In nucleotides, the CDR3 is TGTGCCAGCAGCTTCCTCCGAAGCGGGGGGGAGGGCACCGGGGAGCTGTTTTTT. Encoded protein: CASSFLRSGGEGTGELFF. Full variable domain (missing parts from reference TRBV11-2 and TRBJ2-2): EAGVAQSPRYKIIEKRQSVAFWCNPISGHATLYWYQQILGQGPKLLIQFQNNGVVDDSQLPKDRFSAERLKGVDSTLKIQPAKLEDSAVYLCASSFLRSGGEGTGELFFGEGSRLTVL.

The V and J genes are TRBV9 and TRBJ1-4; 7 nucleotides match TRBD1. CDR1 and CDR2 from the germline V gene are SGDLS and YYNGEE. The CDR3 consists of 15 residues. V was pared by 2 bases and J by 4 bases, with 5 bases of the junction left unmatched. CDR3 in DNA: TGTGCCAGCAGCGTTGAGGCAGGGGGTAATGAAAAACTGTTTTTT. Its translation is CASSVEAGGNEKLFF.

CDR3 bases: TGTGCCAGCAGTTACTCGACACAATATAATTCACCCCTCCACTTT. Amino acids: CASSYSTQYNSPLHF. The genes are TRBV6-5 and TRBJ1-6; D is ambiguous. Trimming took 0 bases from V and 4 from J, leaving 7 bases between them. Germline assignment: CDR1 MNHEY and CDR2 SVGAGI. CDR3 length: 15 amino acids.

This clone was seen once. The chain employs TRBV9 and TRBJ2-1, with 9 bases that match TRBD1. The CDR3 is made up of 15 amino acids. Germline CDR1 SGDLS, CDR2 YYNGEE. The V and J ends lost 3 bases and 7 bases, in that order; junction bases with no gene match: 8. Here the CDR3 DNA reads TGTGCCAGCAGCGCGACGGGACAGGGAGCTAATGAGCAGTTCTTC. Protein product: CASSATGQGANEQFF.

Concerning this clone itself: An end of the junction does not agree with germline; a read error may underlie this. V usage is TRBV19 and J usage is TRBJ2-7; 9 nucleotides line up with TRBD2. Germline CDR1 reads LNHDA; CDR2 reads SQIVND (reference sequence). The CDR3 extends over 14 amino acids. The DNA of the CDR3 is TGTGTCAGTAGTCCACGCGGGGGGGCGTACGAGCAGTACTTC. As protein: CVSSPRGGAYEQYF.

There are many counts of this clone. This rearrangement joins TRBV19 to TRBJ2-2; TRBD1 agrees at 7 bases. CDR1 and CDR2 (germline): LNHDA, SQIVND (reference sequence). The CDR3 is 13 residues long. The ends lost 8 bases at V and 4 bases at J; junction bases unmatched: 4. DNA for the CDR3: TGTGCCAGTGATACAGGGGCCACCGGGGAGCTGTTTTTT. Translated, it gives CASDTGATGELFF.

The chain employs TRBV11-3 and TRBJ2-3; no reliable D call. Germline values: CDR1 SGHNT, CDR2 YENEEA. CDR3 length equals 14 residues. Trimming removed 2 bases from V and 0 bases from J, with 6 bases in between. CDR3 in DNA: TGTGCCAGCAGCTTATCAGCGAGCACAGATACGCAGTATTTT. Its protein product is CASSLSASTDTQYF.

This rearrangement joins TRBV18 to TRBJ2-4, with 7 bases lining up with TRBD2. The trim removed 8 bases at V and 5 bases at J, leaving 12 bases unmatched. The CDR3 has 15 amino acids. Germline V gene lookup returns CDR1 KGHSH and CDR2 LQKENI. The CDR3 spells CASTQIPGGENIQYF. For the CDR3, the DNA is TGTGCCAGCACCCAGATCCCTGGGGGGGAAAACATTCAGTACTTC.

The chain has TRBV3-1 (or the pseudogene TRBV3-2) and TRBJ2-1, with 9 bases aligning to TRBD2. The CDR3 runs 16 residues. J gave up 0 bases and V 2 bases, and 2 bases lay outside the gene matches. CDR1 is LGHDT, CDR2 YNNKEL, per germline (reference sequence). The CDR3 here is CASSQRAGGSYNEQFF. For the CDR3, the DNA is TGTGCCAGCAGCCAACGAGCGGGGGGCTCCTACAATGAGCAGTTCTTC.

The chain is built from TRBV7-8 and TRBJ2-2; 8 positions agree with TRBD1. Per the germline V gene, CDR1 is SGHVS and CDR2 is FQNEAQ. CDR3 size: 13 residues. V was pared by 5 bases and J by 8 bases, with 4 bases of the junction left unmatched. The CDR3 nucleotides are TGTGCCAGCAGCAATAGGACAGGGGGGGAGCTGTTTTTT. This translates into CASSNRTGGELFF.

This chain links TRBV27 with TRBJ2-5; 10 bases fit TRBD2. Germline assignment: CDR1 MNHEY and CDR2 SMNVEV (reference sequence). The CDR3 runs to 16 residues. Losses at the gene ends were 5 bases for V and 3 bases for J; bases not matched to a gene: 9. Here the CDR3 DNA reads TGTGCCAGCAGTAATCCCCGGACTAGCGGCGAAGAGACCCAGTACTTC. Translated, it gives CASSNPRTSGEETQYF.

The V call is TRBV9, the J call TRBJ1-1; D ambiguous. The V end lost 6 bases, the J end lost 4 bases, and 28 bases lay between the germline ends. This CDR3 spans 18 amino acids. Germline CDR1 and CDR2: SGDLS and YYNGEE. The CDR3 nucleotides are TGTGCCAGCACCAAGTCAGTCCGTACGGGCGGGATAGGCACTGAAGCTTTCTTT. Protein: CASTKSVRTGGIGTEAFF.

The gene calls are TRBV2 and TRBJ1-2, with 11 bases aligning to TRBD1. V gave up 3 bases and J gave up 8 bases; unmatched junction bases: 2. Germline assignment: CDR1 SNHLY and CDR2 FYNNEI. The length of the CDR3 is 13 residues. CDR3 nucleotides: TGTGCCAGCAGTGAGGACAGGGGGCAAGGCTACACCTTC. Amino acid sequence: CASSEDRGQGYTF.

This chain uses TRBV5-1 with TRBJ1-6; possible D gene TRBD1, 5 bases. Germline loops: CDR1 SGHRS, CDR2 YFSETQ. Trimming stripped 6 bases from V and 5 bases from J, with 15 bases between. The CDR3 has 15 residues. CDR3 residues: CASTRTRPNNSPLHF. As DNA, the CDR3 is TGCGCCAGCACCAGGACACGACCGAATAATTCACCCCTCCACTTT.

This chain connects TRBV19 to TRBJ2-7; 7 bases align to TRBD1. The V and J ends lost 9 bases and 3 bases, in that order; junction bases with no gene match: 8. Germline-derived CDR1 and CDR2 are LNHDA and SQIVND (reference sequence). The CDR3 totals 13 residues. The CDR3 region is CASPTGFDYEQYF. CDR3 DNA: TGTGCCAGCCCGACAGGGTTCGACTACGAGCAGTACTTC.

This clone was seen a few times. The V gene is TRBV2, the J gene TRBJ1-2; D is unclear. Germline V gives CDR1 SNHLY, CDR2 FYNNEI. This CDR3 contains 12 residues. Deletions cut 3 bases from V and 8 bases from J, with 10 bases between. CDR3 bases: TGTGCCAGCAGTGATCGAATCCAGGGCTACACCTTC. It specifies CASSDRIQGYTF.

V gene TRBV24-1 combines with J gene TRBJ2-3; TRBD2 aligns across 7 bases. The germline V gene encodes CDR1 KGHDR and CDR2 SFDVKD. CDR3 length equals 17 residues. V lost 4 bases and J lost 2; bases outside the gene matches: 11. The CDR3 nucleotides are TGTGCCACCAGTGACCAAGAAAGCGGGGAGAACACAGATACGCAGTATTTT. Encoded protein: CATSDQESGENTDTQYF.

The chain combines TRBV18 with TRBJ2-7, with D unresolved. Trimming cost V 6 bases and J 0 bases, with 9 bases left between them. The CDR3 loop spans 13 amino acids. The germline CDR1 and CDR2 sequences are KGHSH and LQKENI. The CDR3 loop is CASSQQSSYEQYF. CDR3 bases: TGTGCCAGCTCGCAACAGAGCTCCTACGAGCAGTACTTC. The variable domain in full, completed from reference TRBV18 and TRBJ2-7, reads NAGVMQNPRHLVRRRGQEARLRCSPMKGHSHVYWYRQLPEEGLKFMVYLQKENIIDESGMPKERFSAEFPKEGPSILRIQQVVRGDSAAYFCASSQQSSYEQYFGPGTRLTVT.

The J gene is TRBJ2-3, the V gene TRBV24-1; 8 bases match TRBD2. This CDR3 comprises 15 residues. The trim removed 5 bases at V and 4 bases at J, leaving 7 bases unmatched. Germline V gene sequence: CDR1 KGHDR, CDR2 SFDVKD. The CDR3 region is CATSVTGGTADTQYF. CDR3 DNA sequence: TGTGCCACCAGTGTGACGGGGGGGACGGCAGATACGCAGTATTTT.

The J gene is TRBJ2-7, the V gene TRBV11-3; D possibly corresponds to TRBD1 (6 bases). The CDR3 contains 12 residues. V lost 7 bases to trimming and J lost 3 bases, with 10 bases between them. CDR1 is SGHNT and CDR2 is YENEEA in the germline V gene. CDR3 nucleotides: TGTGCCAGCACCACGACAGGCTACGAGCAGTACTTC. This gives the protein CASTTTGYEQYF.

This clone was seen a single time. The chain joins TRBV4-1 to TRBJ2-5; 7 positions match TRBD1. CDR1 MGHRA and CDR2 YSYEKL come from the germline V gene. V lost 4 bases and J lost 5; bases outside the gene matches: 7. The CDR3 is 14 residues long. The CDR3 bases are TGCGCCAGCAGCCCACGACAGGGTAGGGAGACCCAGTACTTC. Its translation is CASSPRQGRETQYF.

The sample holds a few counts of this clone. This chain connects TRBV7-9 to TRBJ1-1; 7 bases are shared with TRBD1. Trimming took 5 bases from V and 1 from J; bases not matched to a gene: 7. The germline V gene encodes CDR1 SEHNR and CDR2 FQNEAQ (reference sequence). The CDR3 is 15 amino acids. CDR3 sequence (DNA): TGTGCCAGCAGCCTCACAGGGGCGAGGAACACTGAAGCTTTCTTT. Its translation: CASSLTGARNTEAFF.

CDR3 coding DNA: TGCGCCAGCAGCCCACACGGCCGGACTACATGCCCCCTAGAGACCCAGTACTTC. Translating it yields CASSPHGRTTCPLETQYF. The chain joins TRBV5-1 to TRBJ2-5, with D possibly matching TRBD2 (6 bases). CDR1 SGHRS and CDR2 YFSETQ come from the germline V gene. Trimming took 4 bases from V and 4 from J, leaving 26 bases between them. There are 18 residues in the CDR3.